A selection of T cell receptor beta chains follows, all from one sample in a study of T cells in Graves' hyperthyroidism and ophthalmopathy. TCRdb recomputed calls from the multiplex PCR reads with MiXCR, one row per CDR3 protein. The sample lists about 420,000 distinct CDR3 sequences, approximately 14% occurring once. The sample was blood. These receptors all come from a woman under 30 with Graves' hyperthyroidism. The CDR3 runs from the conserved cysteine through the conserved F or W. The order of the fields is CDR3 protein, CDR3 DNA, V gene, clone size, D gene, J gene. The D gene is left open where the match is weak. Clone sizes are given selectively: once, few, many, or a class where the clone is expanded.

CASRSTGYGETQYF	TGTGCCAGCAGATCGACAGGGTATGGGGAGACCCAGTACTTC	TRBV6-1	many	TRBD1	TRBJ2-5
CASRRDRYSGNTIYF	TGTGCCAGTAGGAGGGACAGATACTCTGGAAACACCATATATTTT	TRBV19	-	TRBD1	TRBJ1-3
CASNFASRQNTEAFF	TGTGCCAGCAATTTTGCCAGTCGCCAGAACACTGAAGCTTTCTTT	TRBV12-3/TRBV12-4	many	-	TRBJ1-1
CASSAGGRQGDYEQYF	TGTGCCAGCAGCGCCGGGGGTAGACAGGGAGATTACGAGCAGTACTTC	TRBV9	-	-	TRBJ2-7
CASSLGGTAGNPNQPQHF	TGCGCCAGCAGCTTGGGGGGGACAGCCGGGAACCCCAATCAGCCCCAGCATTTT	TRBV5-1	few	TRBD1	TRBJ1-5
CASSASTVTYEQYF	TGTGCCAGCAGCGCATCGACAGTAACCTACGAGCAGTACTTC	TRBV7-8	few	-	TRBJ2-7
CAIRDSYTEAFF	TGTGCCATCAGGGACAGTTACACTGAAGCTTTCTTT	TRBV10-3	many	-	TRBJ1-1
CASSPPASGQETQYF	TGTGCCAGCAGTCCCCCGGCCAGCGGCCAAGAGACCCAGTACTTC	TRBV7-9	-	-	TRBJ2-5
CAIKSQGPNTEAFF	TGTGCCATCAAGAGTCAGGGGCCGAACACTGAAGCTTTCTTT	TRBV10-3	many	-	TRBJ1-1
CATSFGGLGNQPQHF	TGTGCCACCAGTTTCGGGGGGTTGGGCAATCAGCCCCAGCATTTT	TRBV15	-	-	TRBJ1-5
CASSFRGEANTEAFF	TGTGCCAGCAGTTTTCGGGGGGAGGCGAACACTGAAGCTTTCTTT	TRBV12-3/TRBV12-4	-	-	TRBJ1-1
CASSSPPGTSGSEYHEQYF	TGTGCCAGCAGTTCCCCCCCGGGGACTAGCGGGAGCGAGTACCACGAGCAGTACTTC	TRBV28	-	TRBD2	TRBJ2-7
CASSLLTGGANTEAFF	TGCGCCAGCAGCCTATTAACAGGGGGAGCCAACACTGAAGCTTTCTTT	TRBV4-1	-	TRBD1	TRBJ1-1
CASSPTNLAHKQYF	TGTGCCAGCAGTCCGACTAACCTAGCACACAAGCAGTACTTC	TRBV12-3/TRBV12-4	-	-	TRBJ2-7
CASSYRRLAGVPNTGELFF	TGTGCCAGCAGTTACCGTCGACTAGCGGGAGTCCCGAACACCGGGGAGCTGTTTTTT	TRBV6-6	-	TRBD2	TRBJ2-2
CASSWDREDEKLFF	TGTGCCAGCAGCTGGGACAGGGAGGATGAAAAACTGTTTTTT	TRBV5-6	few	TRBD1	TRBJ1-4
CASSDSHEQYF	TGTGCCAGCAGTGATTCCCACGAGCAGTACTTC	TRBV2	many	-	TRBJ2-7
CASSPFYGGSYEQYF	TGTGCCAGCAGCCCCTTCTACGGCGGTTCCTACGAGCAGTACTTC	TRBV5-6	-	-	TRBJ2-7
CASSPGGYFDTEAFF	TGTGCCAGCTCACCCGGGGGTTATTTCGACACTGAAGCTTTCTTT	TRBV6-1	many	-	TRBJ1-1
CASNDRVAGELFF	TGTGCCAGCAATGACAGGGTCGCCGGGGAGCTGTTTTTT	TRBV7-9	few	TRBD1	TRBJ2-2
CASSLTGSWSEAFF	TGTGCCAGTAGCCTCACAGGGAGTTGGAGTGAAGCTTTCTTT	TRBV19	-	-	TRBJ1-1
CATSRANQETQYF	TGTGCCACCAGCCGAGCTAACCAAGAGACCCAGTACTTC	TRBV7-2	few	-	TRBJ2-5
CASSLQQGANEKLFF	TGTGCCAGCTCACTCCAACAGGGAGCTAATGAAAAACTGTTTTTT	TRBV18	few	-	TRBJ1-4
CASSSPGSSGNTIYF	TGTGCCAGCAGCTCCCCGGGGAGCTCTGGAAACACCATATATTTT	TRBV7-9	-	-	TRBJ1-3
CASSFHSTYEQYF	TGCGCCAGCAGCTTTCACAGTACCTACGAGCAGTACTTC	TRBV5-1	many	-	TRBJ2-7
CASSVDQVTDTQYF	TGTGCCAGCAGCGTAGACCAGGTCACAGATACGCAGTATTTT	TRBV9	many	-	TRBJ2-3
CASSEDRVREKLFF	TGTGCCAGCAGCGAAGACAGGGTTAGGGAAAAACTGTTTTTT	TRBV6-1	few	TRBD1	TRBJ1-4
CASSDLAVQETQYF	TGTGCCAGCAGTGATTTAGCGGTCCAAGAGACCCAGTACTTC	TRBV6-1	many	-	TRBJ2-5